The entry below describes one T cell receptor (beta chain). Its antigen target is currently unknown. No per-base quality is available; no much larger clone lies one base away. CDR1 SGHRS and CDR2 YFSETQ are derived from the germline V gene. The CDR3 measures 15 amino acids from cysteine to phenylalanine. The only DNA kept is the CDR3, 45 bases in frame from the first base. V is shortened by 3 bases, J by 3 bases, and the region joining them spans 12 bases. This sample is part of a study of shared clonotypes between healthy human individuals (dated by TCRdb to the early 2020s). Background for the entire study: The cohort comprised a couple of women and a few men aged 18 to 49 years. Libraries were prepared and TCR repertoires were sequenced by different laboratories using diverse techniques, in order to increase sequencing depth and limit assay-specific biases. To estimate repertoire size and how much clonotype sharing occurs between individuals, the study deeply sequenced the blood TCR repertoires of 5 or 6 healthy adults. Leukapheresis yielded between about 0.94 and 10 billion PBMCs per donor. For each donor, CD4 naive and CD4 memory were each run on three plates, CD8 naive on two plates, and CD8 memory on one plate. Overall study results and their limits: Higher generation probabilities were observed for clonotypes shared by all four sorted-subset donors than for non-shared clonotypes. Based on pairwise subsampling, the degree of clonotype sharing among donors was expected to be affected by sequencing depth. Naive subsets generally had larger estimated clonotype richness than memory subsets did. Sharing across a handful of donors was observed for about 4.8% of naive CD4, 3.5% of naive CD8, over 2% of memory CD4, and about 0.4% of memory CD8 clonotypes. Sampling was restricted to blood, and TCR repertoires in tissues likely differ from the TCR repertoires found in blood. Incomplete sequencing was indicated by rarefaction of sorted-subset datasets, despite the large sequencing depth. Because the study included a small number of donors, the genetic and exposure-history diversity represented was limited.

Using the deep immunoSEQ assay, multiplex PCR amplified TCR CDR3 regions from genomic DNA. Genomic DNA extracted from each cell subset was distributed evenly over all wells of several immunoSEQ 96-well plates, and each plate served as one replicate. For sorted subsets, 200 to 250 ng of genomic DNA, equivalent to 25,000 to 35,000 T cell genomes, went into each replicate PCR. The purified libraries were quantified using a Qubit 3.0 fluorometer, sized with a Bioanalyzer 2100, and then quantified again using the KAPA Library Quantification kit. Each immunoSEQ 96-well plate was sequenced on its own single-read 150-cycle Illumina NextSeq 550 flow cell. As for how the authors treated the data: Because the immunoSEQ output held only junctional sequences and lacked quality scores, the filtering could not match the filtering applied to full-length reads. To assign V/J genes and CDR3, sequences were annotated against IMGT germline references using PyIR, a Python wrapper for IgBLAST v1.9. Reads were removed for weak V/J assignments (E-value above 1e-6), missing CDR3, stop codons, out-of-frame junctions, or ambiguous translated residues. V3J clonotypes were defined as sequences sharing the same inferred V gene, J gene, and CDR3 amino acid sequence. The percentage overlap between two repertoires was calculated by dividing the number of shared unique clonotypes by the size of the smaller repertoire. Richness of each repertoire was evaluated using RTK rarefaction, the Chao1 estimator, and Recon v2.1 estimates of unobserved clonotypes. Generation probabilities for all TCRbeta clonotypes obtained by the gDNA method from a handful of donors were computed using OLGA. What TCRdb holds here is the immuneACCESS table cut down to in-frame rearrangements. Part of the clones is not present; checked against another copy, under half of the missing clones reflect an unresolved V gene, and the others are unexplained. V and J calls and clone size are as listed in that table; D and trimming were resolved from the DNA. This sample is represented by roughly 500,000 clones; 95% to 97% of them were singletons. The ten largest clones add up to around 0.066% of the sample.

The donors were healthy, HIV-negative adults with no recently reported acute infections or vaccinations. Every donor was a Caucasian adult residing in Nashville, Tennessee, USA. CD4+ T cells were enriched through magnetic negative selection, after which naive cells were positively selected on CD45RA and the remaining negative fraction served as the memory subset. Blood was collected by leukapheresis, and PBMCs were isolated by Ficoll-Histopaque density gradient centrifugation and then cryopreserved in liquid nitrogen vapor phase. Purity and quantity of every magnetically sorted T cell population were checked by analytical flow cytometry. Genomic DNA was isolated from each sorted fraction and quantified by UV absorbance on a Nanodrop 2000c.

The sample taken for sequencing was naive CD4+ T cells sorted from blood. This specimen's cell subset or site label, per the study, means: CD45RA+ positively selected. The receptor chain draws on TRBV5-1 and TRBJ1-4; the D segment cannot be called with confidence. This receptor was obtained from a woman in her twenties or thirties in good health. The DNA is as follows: TGCGCCAGCAGCTATAACGTAGGAGCTAATGAAAAACTGTTTTTT. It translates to CASSYNVGANEKLFF.